One and the same sample provided the 27 T cell receptor beta chains below, sequenced in a study of blood T cells in healthy people across ages. A second about 7 to 12 cycle PCR used barcoded and J-beta primers. TCRdb passed the 5' RACE reads through MiXCR, listing each CDR3 protein once. The sample includes nearly 800,000 distinct CDR3 sequences, approximately 25% seen only once; the top ten take roughly 3.8%. These data were also reused for a study on T cells of mothers and their children.

The sequenced sample was blood. Receptor source: a boy between 10 and 17 years old in good health.

The chain has TRBV29-1 and TRBJ1-1, with D possibly TRBD1 on 6 matching bases. Trimming left V 8 bases short and J 2 bases short, with 12 bases between. The CDR3 is made up of 12 amino acids. CDR1 SQVTM and CDR2 ANQGSEA come from the germline V gene. The CDR3 loop reads CSIPGENTEAFF. As DNA, the CDR3 is TGCAGCATCCCAGGGGAAAACACTGAAGCTTTCTTT.

The sample holds a few counts of this clonotype. The chain links TRBV4-1 to TRBJ2-7, with TRBD2 identical over 12 bases. The germline gives CDR1 MGHRA, CDR2 YSYEKL. After removal of 4 bases from V and 0 bases from J, the junction contained 4 bases not matched to a gene. The CDR3 consists of 16 residues. The CDR3 here is CASSRTSGGSSYEQYF. The CDR3 DNA reads as TGCGCCAGCAGCCGAACTAGCGGGGGGAGCTCCTACGAGCAGTACTTC.

CDR3 amino acids: CAISESVLQGSQPQHF. The CDR3, as DNA: TGTGCCATCAGTGAGTCGGTTTTACAGGGGAGTCAGCCCCAGCATTTT. The chain couples TRBV10-3 to TRBJ1-5; 7 nucleotides line up with TRBD1. After removal of 0 bases from V and 6 bases from J, the junction contained 8 bases not matched to a gene. The CDR3 has 16 amino acids. Germline CDR1 reads ENHRY; CDR2 reads SYGVKD.

The sample holds a few counts of this clonotype. J is TRBJ2-3 and V is TRBV7-2; the match to TRBD2 covers 10 bases. With 5 bases clipped from V and 4 bases from J, the junction kept 6 bases outside the gene matches. From germline, CDR1 is SGHTA and CDR2 FQGNSA. This CDR3 spans 15 amino acids. This CDR3 is CASSLLAGWPDTQYF. DNA for the CDR3: TGTGCCAGCAGCCTACTAGCGGGGTGGCCAGATACGCAGTATTTT.

The chain carries TRBV12-3 or TRBV12-4 and TRBJ1-2; D perhaps matches TRBD1 (5 bases). The CDR3 runs to 13 residues. V gave up 5 bases and J gave up 4 bases, with 11 bases separating them. CDR3 bases: TGTGCCAGCAGTGGGGACTCAACCTATGGCTACACCTTC. It yields the protein CASSGDSTYGYTF.

A few counts support this clonotype. The gene calls are TRBV2 and TRBJ1-5, with TRBD1 as a possible D gene (6 bases). Germline CDR1 reads SNHLY; CDR2 reads FYNNEI. The CDR3 is made up of 12 amino acids. Trimming removed 11 bases from V and 9 bases from J, with 17 bases in between. CDR3 protein: CALGGRGGPQHF. In DNA form, the CDR3 reads TGTGCCCTAGGCGGCAGGGGCGGGCCCCAGCATTTT. Drawing the rest from reference TRBV2 and TRBJ1-5, the complete variable domain is EPEVTQTPSHQVTQMGQEVILRCVPISNHLYFYWYRQILGQKVEFLVSFYNNEISEKSEIFDDQFSVERPDGSNFTLKIRSTKLEDSAMYFCALGGRGGPQHFGDGTRLSIL.

This clonotype was recorded a few times. The V and J genes are TRBV20-1 and TRBJ1-3; unclear D gene. The CDR3 has 13 amino acids. The V end was cut by 3 bases, the J end by 1 base, with 7 bases between. The germline V gene encodes CDR1 DFQATT and CDR2 SNEGSKA (reference sequence). DNA for the CDR3: TGCAGTGCTAGTTGGCAGTCTGGAAACACCATATATTTT. This translates into CSASWQSGNTIYF.

This clonotype was detected ten times or more. The chain is built from TRBV6-2 or TRBV6-3 and TRBJ2-1, with 9 bases lining up with TRBD2. Germline-derived CDR1 and CDR2 are MNHEY and SVGEGT. V dropped 10 bases and J dropped 4; count of bases not matched to a gene: 11. The CDR3 length is 15 residues. Here the CDR3 DNA reads TGTGCCATCGAGACTAGCGGAGATGGGTACAATGAGCAGTTCTTC. It codes for CAIETSGDGYNEQFF.

V gene TRBV4-1 combines with J gene TRBJ1-2; weak D call: TRBD1 (5 bases). The CDR3 sequence is 15 residues long. V lost 4 bases, J lost 4 bases, and 16 bases lay in between. The germline CDR1 and CDR2 sequences are MGHRA and YSYEKL. Here the CDR3 DNA reads TGCGCCAGCAGCCCCCGGGACGGGATCTCCTATGGCTACACCTTC. Its protein is CASSPRDGISYGYTF.

This clonotype was seen a few times. The CDR3 region has the DNA TGTGCCAGCAGTTTAGGACAGGGGATTGCAGATACGCAGTATTTT. Translating it yields CASSLGQGIADTQYF. The chain employs TRBV27 and TRBJ2-3; TRBD1 matches at 9 bases. From germline, CDR1 is MNHEY and CDR2 SMNVEV (reference sequence). The junction had 4 bases not matched to a gene; V was cut back by 2 bases and J by 4 bases. The CDR3 sequence is 15 residues long.

Regarding this clonotype: Without the conserved terminal phenylalanine or tryptophan, this CDR3 likely stems from a read error. This chain uses TRBV12-3 or TRBV12-4 with TRBJ2-1, with TRBD2 matching over 10 bases. CDR3 length: 15 amino acids. J lost 7 bases, V lost 6 bases, and 9 bases had no gene match. CDR3 in DNA: TGTGCCAGCAGAGGGGGAAGCGGGAGGGGAAATGAGCAGTTCTCC. Translation: CASRGGSGRGNEQFS.

V usage is TRBV5-1 and J usage is TRBJ1-2; 8 bases are shared with TRBD1. V lost 3 bases to trimming and J lost 8 bases; unmatched junction nucleotides: 9. The CDR3 runs 14 residues. CDR1 is SGHRS, CDR2 YFSETQ, per germline. The CDR3 loop is CASSSDRGREGYTF. CDR3 sequence (DNA): TGCGCCAGCAGCTCTGACAGGGGCAGAGAAGGCTACACCTTC.

The J gene is TRBJ2-2, the V gene TRBV20-1; D is undetermined. In germline, CDR1 is DFQATT, CDR2 SNEGSKA (reference sequence). V was cut by 1 base and J by 0 bases, with 6 bases left in between. This CDR3 spans 14 amino acids. This chain's CDR3 is CSARVTPNTGELFF. DNA for the CDR3: TGCAGTGCTAGAGTCACCCCGAACACCGGGGAGCTGTTTTTT.

This clonotype was seen a few times. The chain combines TRBV21-1 with TRBJ2-5; the D call of TRBD2 is as the table states it, not checked on the DNA. TRBV21-1 is reported as a pseudogene. The CDR3 runs 16 residues. The CDR3, as DNA: TGTGCCAGCAGCAAAGCGCTAAGGGGACTACAAGAGACCCAGTACTTC. The encoded protein is CASSKALRGLQETQYF.

V usage is TRBV5-1 and J usage is TRBJ2-2; 7 bases map to TRBD1. The V gene end was trimmed by 5 bases and the J gene end by 3 bases; junction bases not matched to a gene: 7. The CDR3 loop spans 15 amino acids. CDR1 and CDR2 from the germline V gene are SGHRS and YFSETQ. CDR3 DNA: TGCGCCAGCAGACTAGACAGGGAGTACACCGGGGAGCTGTTTTTT. Protein sequence: CASRLDREYTGELFF.

CDR3 bases: TGCAGCCTCGTGCGACTCCAAAGCGGATACAATGAGCAGTTCTTC. Protein product: CSLVRLQSGYNEQFF. This chain connects TRBV29-1 to TRBJ2-1; a weak D match, TRBD2 (5 bases). CDR3 length: 15 residues. The ends were cut back, 8 bases at V and 4 bases at J, with 21 bases in the middle. Germline CDR1 SQVTM, CDR2 ANQGSEA.

This clonotype was found a few times. The chain uses TRBV4-2 and TRBJ1-4; D not certain. Trimming cost V 0 bases and J 7 bases, with 15 bases left between them. Germline V gives CDR1 LGHNA, CDR2 YNFKEQ. CDR3 length: 16 residues. CDR3 sequence (DNA): TGTGCCAGCAGCCAAGATGGATCGGAGAGTAGTGAAAAACTGTTTTTT. Translation gives CASSQDGSESSEKLFF.

V and J are TRBV28 and TRBJ2-2; 11 bases align to TRBD1. The trim removed 5 bases at V and 8 bases at J, leaving 7 bases unmatched. This CDR3 is built from 15 residues. Germline loops: CDR1 MDHEN, CDR2 SYDVKM. The CDR3 sequence: CASSPRTGGLGELFF. Written as DNA, the CDR3 is TGTGCCAGCAGTCCCCGGACAGGGGGCTTGGGGGAGCTGTTTTTT.

The chain joins TRBV6-1 to TRBJ2-4, with 10 nucleotides matching TRBD1. The germline V gene encodes CDR1 MNHNS and CDR2 SASEGT. V lost 4 bases and J lost 4; bases outside the gene matches: 1. The CDR3 covers 14 residues. The CDR3 sequence: CASSGTGGKNIQYF. In DNA, the CDR3 is TGTGCCAGCAGTGGGACAGGGGGGAAAAACATTCAGTACTTC.

The genes are TRBV27 and TRBJ2-4, with D possibly matching TRBD2 (5 bases). V shed 5 bases and J shed 8 bases, with 22 bases lying between them. The CDR3 extends over 16 amino acids. Germline V gene data show CDR1 as MNHEY and CDR2 as SMNVEV (reference sequence). The CDR3 DNA reads as TGTGCCAGCAGTAATTTGCCCTCCAGAGGGAGCGACATTCAGTACTTC. It translates to CASSNLPSRGSDIQYF.

The chain combines TRBV5-1 with TRBJ2-1; 11 nucleotides align to TRBD2. The J call is in doubt because the DNA end fits TRBJ2-7 better. The CDR3 covers 16 residues. The germline V gene encodes CDR1 SGHRS and CDR2 YFSETQ. The CDR3 sequence is CASSLALLAGVYEQYF. CDR3 DNA: TGCGCCAGCAGCTTGGCCTTACTAGCGGGGGTCTACGAGCAGTACTTC.

CDR3 nucleotides: TGTGCCAGCAGACCCCAACAGGGGGCGGTTCAGCCCCAGCATTTT. Translated, it gives CASRPQQGAVQPQHF. The chain joins TRBV6-5 to TRBJ1-5, with 9 bases aligning to TRBD1. V trimming: 6 bases; J trimming: 6 bases; junction bases outside the gene matches: 9. This CDR3 contains 15 residues. Germline V lookup: CDR1 MNHEY, CDR2 SVGAGI.

V gene TRBV10-3 combines with J gene TRBJ2-1; 8 bases are a match to TRBD1. V shed 6 bases and J 8 bases; nucleotides not matched to a gene: 12. Per germline, CDR1 ENHRY and CDR2 SYGVKD. This CDR3 has 15 amino acids. The CDR3 coding sequence is TGTGCCATCAGCCTGGACAGGGATCAGGTGGATGAGCAGTTCTTC. Encoded protein: CAISLDRDQVDEQFF.

This clonotype showed up just a few times. This chain connects TRBV28 to TRBJ2-4; D perhaps matches TRBD1 (6 bases). The CDR3 runs 13 residues. Germline lookup yields CDR1 MDHEN and CDR2 SYDVKM. Trimming removed 5 bases at V and 9 bases at J, with 14 bases between. As DNA, the CDR3 is TGTGCCAGCAGTCCACAGGGAACGAGCATTCAGTACTTC. Translated, it gives CASSPQGTSIQYF.

This clonotype was seen a few times. The V gene is TRBV12-3 or TRBV12-4, the J gene TRBJ2-3; 13 positions agree with TRBD2. The CDR3 is 13 residues long. V trimming: 8 bases; J trimming: 8 bases; junction bases outside the gene matches: 4. In DNA form, the CDR3 reads TGTGCCAGCGTGACTAGCGGGGGGTCTACGCAGTATTTT. Encoded protein: CASVTSGGSTQYF.

This clonotype appeared many times. The gene calls are TRBV4-1 and TRBJ2-1, with a tentative D call TRBD2 (6 bases). Germline CDR1 reads MGHRA; CDR2 reads YSYEKL. Trimming took 3 bases from V and 2 from J, leaving 17 bases between them. There are 17 residues in the CDR3. This chain's CDR3 is CASSQLSLANPYNEQFF. CDR3 coding DNA: TGCGCCAGCAGCCAGCTATCTCTAGCGAACCCCTACAATGAGCAGTTCTTC.

V and J are TRBV10-3 and TRBJ1-5; D is ambiguous. CDR3 length: 13 residues. Between the trimmed V and J ends, which lost 2 bases and 5 bases, there was a span of 7 bases. Germline V gene lookup returns CDR1 ENHRY and CDR2 SYGVKD. CDR3 DNA: TGTGCCATCAGTGAGGCTCAGGATCAGCCCCAGCATTTT. Protein product: CAISEAQDQPQHF.